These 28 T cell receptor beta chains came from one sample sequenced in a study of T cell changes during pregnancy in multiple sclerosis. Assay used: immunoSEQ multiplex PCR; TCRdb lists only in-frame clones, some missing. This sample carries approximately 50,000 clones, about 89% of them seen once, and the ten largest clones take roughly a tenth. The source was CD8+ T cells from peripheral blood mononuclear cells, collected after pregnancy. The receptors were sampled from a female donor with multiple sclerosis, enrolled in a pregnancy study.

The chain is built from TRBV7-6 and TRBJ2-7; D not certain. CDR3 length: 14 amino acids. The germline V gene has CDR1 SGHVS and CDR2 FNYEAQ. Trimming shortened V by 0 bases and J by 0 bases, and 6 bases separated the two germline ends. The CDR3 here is CASSLAGSSYEQYF. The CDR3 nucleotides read TGTGCCAGCAGCTTAGCGGGCAGCTCCTACGAGCAGTACTTC.

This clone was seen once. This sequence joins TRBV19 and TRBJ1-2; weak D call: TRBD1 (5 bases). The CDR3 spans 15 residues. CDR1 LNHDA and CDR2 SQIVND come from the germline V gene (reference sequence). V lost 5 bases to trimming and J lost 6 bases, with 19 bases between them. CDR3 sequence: CASSPRDGNLNGYTF. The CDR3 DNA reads TGTGCCAGTAGTCCGCGGGACGGCAACCTAAATGGCTACACCTTC.

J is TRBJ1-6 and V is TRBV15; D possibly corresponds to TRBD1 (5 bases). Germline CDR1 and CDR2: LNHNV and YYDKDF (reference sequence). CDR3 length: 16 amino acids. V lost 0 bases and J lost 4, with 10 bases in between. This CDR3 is CATSRDGGGYNSPLHF. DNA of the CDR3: TGTGCCACCAGCAGAGATGGGGGAGGGTATAATTCACCCCTCCACTTT.

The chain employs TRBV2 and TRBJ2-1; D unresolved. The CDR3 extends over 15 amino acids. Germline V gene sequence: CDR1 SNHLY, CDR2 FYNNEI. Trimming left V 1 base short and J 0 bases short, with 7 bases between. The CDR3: CASSEVLSSYNEQFF. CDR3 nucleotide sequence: TGTGCCAGCAGTGAAGTTCTTAGCTCCTACAATGAGCAGTTCTTC. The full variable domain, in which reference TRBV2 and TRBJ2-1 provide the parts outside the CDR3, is EPEVTQTPSHQVTQMGQEVILRCVPISNHLYFYWYRQILGQKVEFLVSFYNNEISEKSEIFDDQFSVERPDGSNFTLKIRSTKLEDSAMYFCASSEVLSSYNEQFFGPGTRLTVL.

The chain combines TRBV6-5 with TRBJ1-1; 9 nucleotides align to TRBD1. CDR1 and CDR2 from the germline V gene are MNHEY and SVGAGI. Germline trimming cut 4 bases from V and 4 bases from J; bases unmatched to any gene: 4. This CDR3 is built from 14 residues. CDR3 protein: CASSWGQGITEAFF. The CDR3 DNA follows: TGTGCCAGCAGTTGGGGACAGGGAATCACTGAAGCTTTCTTT.

The CDR3 DNA follows: TGTGCCAGCAGCGTAGCGAGGGGGCCAATCCAAGGCTATGGCTACACCTTC. Amino acids: CASSVARGPIQGYGYTF. The chain uses TRBV9 and TRBJ1-2; 7 bases agree with TRBD1. Per germline, CDR1 SGDLS and CDR2 YYNGEE. The V gene end was trimmed by 0 bases and the J gene end by 4 bases; junction bases not matched to a gene: 12. CDR3 length equals 17 residues.

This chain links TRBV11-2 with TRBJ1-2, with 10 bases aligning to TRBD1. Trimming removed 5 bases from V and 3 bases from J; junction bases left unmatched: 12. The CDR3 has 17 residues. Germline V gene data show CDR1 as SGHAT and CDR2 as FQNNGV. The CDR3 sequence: CASSHPGGTGVHYGYTF. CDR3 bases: TGTGCCAGCAGCCACCCGGGCGGGACAGGGGTACACTATGGCTACACCTTC.

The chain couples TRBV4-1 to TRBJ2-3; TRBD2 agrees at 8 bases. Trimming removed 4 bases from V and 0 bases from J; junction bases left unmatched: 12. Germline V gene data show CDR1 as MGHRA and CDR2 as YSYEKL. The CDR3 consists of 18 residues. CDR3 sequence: CASSPPAGAPVSTDTQYF. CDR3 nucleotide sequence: TGCGCCAGCAGCCCACCAGCGGGGGCCCCCGTTAGCACAGATACGCAGTATTTT.

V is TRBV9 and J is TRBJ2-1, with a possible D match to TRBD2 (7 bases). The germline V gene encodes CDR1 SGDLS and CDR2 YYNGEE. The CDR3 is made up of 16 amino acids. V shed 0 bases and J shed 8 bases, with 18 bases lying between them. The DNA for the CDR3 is TGTGCCAGCAGCGTAGGAGATGGGGGGGGCCTTGATGAGCAGTTCTTC. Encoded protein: CASSVGDGGGLDEQFF.

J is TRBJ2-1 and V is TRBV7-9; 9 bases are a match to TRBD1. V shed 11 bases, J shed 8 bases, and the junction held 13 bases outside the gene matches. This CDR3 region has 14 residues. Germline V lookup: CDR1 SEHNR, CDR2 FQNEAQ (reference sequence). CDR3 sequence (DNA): TGTGCCCTTAATAGCCGGGACAGGGAGGATGAGCAGTTCTTC. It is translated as CALNSRDREDEQFF.

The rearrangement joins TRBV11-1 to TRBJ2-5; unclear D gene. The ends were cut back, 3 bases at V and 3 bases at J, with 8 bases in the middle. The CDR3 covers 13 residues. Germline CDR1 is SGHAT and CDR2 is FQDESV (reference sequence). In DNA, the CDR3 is TGTGCCAGCAGCTTCGACTCTGAAGAGACCCAGTACTTC. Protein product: CASSFDSEETQYF.

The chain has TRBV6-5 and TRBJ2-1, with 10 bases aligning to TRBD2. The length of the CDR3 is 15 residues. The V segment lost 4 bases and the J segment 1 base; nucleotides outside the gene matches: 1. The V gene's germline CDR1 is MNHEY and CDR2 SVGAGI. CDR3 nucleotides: TGTGCCAGCAGTTCAGCGGGGGGGTCCTACAATGAGCAGTTCTTC. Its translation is CASSSAGGSYNEQFF.

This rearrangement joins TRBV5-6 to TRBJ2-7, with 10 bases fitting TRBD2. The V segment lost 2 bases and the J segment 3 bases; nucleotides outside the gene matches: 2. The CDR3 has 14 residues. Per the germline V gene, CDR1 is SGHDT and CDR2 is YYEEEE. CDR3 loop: CASSFGTSVYEQYF. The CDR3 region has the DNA TGTGCCAGCAGCTTCGGGACTAGCGTCTACGAGCAGTACTTC.

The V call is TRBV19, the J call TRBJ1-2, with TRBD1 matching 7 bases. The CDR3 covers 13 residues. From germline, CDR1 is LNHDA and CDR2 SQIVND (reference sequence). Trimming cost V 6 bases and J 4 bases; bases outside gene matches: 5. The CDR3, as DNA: TGTGCCAGTAGCCCGGGACAGCTCTATGGCTACACCTTC. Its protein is CASSPGQLYGYTF.

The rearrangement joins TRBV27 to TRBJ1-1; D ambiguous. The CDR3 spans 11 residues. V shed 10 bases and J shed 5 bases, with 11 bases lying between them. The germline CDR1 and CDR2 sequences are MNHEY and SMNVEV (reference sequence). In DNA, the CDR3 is TGTGCCATCCAAACGGGGACTGAAGCTTTCTTT. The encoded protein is CAIQTGTEAFF.

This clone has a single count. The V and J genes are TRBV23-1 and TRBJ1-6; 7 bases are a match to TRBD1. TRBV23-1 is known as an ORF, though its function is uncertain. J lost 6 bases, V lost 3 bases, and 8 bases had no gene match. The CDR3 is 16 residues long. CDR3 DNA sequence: TGCGCCAGCAGTCAGGGGACAGATTCACCTAATTCACCCCTCCACTTT. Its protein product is CASSQGTDSPNSPLHF.

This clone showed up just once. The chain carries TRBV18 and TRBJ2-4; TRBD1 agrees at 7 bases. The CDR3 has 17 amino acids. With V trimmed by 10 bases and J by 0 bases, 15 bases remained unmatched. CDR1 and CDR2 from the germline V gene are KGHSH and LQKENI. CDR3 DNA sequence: TGTGCCACCCAACCTCGGGACAGCGAATTAGCCAAAAACATTCAGTACTTC. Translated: CATQPRDSELAKNIQYF.

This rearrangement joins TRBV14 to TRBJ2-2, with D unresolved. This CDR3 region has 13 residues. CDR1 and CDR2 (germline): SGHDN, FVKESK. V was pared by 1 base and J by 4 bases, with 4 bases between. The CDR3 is CASSQVGTGELFF. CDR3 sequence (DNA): TGTGCCAGCAGCCAAGTCGGCACCGGGGAGCTGTTTTTT.

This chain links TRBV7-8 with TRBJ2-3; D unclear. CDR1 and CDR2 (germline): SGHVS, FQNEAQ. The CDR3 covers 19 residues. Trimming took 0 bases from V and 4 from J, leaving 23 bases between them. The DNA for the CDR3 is TGTGCCAGCAGCTTAGCGTGGGCCTCTCCCCCCCCTGGCGCAGATACGCAGTATTTT. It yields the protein CASSLAWASPPPGADTQYF.

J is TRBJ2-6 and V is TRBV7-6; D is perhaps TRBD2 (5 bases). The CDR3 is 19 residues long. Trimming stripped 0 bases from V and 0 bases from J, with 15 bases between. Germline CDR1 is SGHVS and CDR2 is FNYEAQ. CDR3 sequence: CASSLAPGLPLSGANVLTF. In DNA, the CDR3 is TGTGCCAGCAGCTTAGCGCCCGGACTCCCTCTCTCTGGGGCCAACGTCCTGACTTTC.

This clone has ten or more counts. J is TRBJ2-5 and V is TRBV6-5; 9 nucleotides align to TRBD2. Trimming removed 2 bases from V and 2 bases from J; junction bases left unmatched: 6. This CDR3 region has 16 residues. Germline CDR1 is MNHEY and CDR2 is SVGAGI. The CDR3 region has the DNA TGTGCCAGCAGTTACCGACTAGCGGAGACACAAGAGACCCAGTACTTC. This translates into CASSYRLAETQETQYF.

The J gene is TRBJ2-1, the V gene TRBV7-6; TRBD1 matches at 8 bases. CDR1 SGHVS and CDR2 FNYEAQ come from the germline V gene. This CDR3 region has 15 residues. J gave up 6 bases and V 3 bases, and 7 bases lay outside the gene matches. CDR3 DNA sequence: TGTGCCAGCAGCTTGAACAGGGGGGTGGGCAATGAGCAGTTCTTC. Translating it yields CASSLNRGVGNEQFF.

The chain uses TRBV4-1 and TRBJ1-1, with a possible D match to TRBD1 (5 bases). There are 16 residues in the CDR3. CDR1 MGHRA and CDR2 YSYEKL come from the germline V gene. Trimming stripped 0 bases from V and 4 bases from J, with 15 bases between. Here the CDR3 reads CASSQDLTAPSTEAFF. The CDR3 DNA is TGCGCCAGCAGCCAAGATTTGACAGCCCCGAGCACTGAAGCTTTCTTT.

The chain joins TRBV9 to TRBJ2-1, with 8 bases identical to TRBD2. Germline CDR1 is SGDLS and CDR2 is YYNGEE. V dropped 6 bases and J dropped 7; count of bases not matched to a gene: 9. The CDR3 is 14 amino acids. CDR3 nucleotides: TGTGCCAGCACCGGGGCGGGACTAGTGAATGAGCAGTTCTTC. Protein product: CASTGAGLVNEQFF. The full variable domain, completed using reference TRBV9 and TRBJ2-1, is DSGVTQTPKHLITATGQRVTLRCSPRSGDLSVYWYQQSLDQGLQFLIQYYNGEERAKGNILERFSAQQFPDLHSELNLSSLELGDSALYFCASTGAGLVNEQFFGPGTRLTVL.

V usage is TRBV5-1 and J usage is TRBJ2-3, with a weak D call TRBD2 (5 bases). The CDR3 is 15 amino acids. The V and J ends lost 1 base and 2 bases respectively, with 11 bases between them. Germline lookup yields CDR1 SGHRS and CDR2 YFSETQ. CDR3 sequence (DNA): TGCGCCAGCAGCTTGAGGGCCGGACTCACAGATACGCAGTATTTT. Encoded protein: CASSLRAGLTDTQYF.

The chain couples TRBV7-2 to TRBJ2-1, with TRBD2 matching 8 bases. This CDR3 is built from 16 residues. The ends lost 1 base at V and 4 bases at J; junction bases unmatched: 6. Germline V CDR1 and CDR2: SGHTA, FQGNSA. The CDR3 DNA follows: TGTGCCAGCAGCTTAGGTTCCGGGGGGGGATACAATGAGCAGTTCTTC. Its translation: CASSLGSGGGYNEQFF.

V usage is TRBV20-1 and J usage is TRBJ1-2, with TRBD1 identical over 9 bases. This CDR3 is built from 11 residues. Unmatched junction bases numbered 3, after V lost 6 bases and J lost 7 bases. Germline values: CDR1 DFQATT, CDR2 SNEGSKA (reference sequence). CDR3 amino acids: CSALTGGGYTF. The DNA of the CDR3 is TGCAGTGCCCTGACAGGGGGTGGCTACACCTTC.

The CDR3 sequence: CASSAGTDFNYGYTF. CDR3 nucleotides: TGTGCCAGCAGCGCGGGGACAGACTTTAACTATGGCTACACCTTC. The V call is TRBV13, the J call TRBJ1-2; 7 bases are shared with TRBD1. V lost 5 bases and J lost 1; bases outside the gene matches: 7. Germline lookup yields CDR1 PRHDT and CDR2 FYEKMQ (reference sequence). The CDR3 extends over 15 amino acids.